A single sample is the source of the 10 T cell receptor beta chains below, sequenced in a study of preoperative IRX-2 immunotherapy in early breast cancer. Noted treatment: preoperative locoregional IRX-2 cytokine immunotherapy. Sequencing was performed with immunoSEQ multiplex PCR; in TCRdb, only in-frame clones are kept and a portion is missing. The data contain some 22,000 clones, 80% to 90% of them seen just once; the ten biggest clones take up roughly 9%. The input for sequencing was tumor tissue, taken after IRX-2 immunotherapy. The receptor set was obtained from a human donor with breast cancer.

CDR3 DNA: TGCGCCAGCATACCAACGGGACTCAGCCAAGAGACCCAGTACTTC. Protein: CASIPTGLSQETQYF. This chain connects TRBV5-1 to TRBJ2-5; maybe TRBD2 (6 bases). The CDR3 sequence is 15 residues long. V shed 6 bases and J shed 1 base, with 16 bases lying between them. The germline CDR1 and CDR2 sequences are SGHRS and YFSETQ.

The V and J genes are TRBV5-1 and TRBJ2-2; possibly TRBD1 or TRBD2 for D (5 bases each). This CDR3 is built from 14 residues. CDR1 and CDR2 (germline): SGHRS, YFSETQ. Trimming left V 7 bases short and J 1 base short, with 11 bases between. The CDR3 nucleotides are TGCGCCAGCTCCGGGACGGAGAACACCGGGGAGCTGTTTTTT. It is translated as CASSGTENTGELFF.

Concerning this clone: Other DNA variants within this sample encode the same CDR3. V usage is TRBV2 and J usage is TRBJ2-1; D uncertain. Germline V gene lookup returns CDR1 SNHLY and CDR2 FYNNEI. V dropped 8 bases and J dropped 5 bases, with 13 bases sitting between them. The CDR3 runs 13 residues. The CDR3 loop reads CASGGQVDNEQFF. CDR3 in DNA: TGTGCCAGCGGCGGTCAGGTTGACAATGAGCAGTTCTTC.

The chain couples TRBV5-1 to TRBJ1-3, with D maybe TRBD1 (6 bases). Looked up from germline, CDR1 is SGHRS and CDR2 is YFSETQ. Trimming left V 4 bases short and J 2 bases short, with 13 bases between. The CDR3 is made up of 15 amino acids. The CDR3 DNA follows: TGCGCCAGCAGCCCGGAAGGACAGACTGGAAACACCATATATTTT. Protein product: CASSPEGQTGNTIYF.

V gene TRBV30 combines with J gene TRBJ1-1; no clear D gene. Germline V gene sequence: CDR1 GTSNPN, CDR2 SVGIG (reference sequence). The CDR3 sequence is 12 residues long. Deletions cut 0 bases from V and 7 bases from J, with 9 bases between. The CDR3 region is CAWSVSNIEAFF. CDR3 in DNA: TGTGCCTGGAGTGTGAGTAATATTGAAGCTTTCTTT. Variable domain in full (rest from reference TRBV30 and TRBJ1-1): SQTIHQWPATLVQPVGSPLSLECTVEGTSNPNLYWYRQAAGRGLQLLFYSVGIGQISSEVPQNLSASRPQDRQFILSSKKLLLSDSGFYLCAWSVSNIEAFFGQGTRLTVV.

This chain connects TRBV10-3 to TRBJ2-3, with TRBD1 matching 10 bases. CDR1 and CDR2 (germline): ENHRY, SYGVKD. This CDR3 spans 15 amino acids. J lost 3 bases, V lost 6 bases, and 6 bases had no gene match. The CDR3 here is CAIRTDRGRTDTQYF. For the CDR3, the DNA is TGTGCCATCAGGACAGACAGGGGGCGAACAGATACGCAGTATTTT.

This sequence joins TRBV5-1 and TRBJ2-2, with 7 nucleotides matching TRBD1. The germline gives CDR1 SGHRS, CDR2 YFSETQ. The CDR3 loop spans 16 amino acids. J lost 3 bases, V lost 4 bases, and 9 bases had no gene match. As DNA, the CDR3 is TGCGCCAGCAGCCTCAGGGGGAGCTCGGACACCGGGGAGCTGTTTTTT. This gives the protein CASSLRGSSDTGELFF.

The V gene is TRBV7-9, the J gene TRBJ1-4; D unclear. The V end lost 5 bases, the J end lost 0 bases, and 7 bases lay between the germline ends. This CDR3 region has 14 residues. Germline-derived CDR1 and CDR2 are SEHNR and FQNEAQ (reference sequence). CDR3 sequence: CASSRYATNEKLFF. The CDR3 nucleotides read TGTGCCAGCAGCCGATATGCAACTAATGAAAAACTGTTTTTT.

The rearrangement links TRBV10-3 to TRBJ1-1, with a weak D call TRBD1 (5 bases). The CDR3 runs to 13 residues. Germline CDR1 is ENHRY and CDR2 is SYGVKD. Trimming took 9 bases from V and 1 from J, leaving 12 bases between them. The CDR3 region has the DNA TGTGCCATTGCGGACACCTCGAACACTGAAGCTTTCTTT. It translates to CAIADTSNTEAFF.

The DNA for the CDR3 is TGTGCCAGCAGTTACACTACTAAATACAATGAGCAGTTCTTC. Translated: CASSYTTKYNEQFF. V gene TRBV6-5 combines with J gene TRBJ2-1, with unresolved D. Germline V CDR1 and CDR2: MNHEY, SVGAGI. The CDR3 is 14 amino acids. V was cut by 2 bases and J by 4 bases, with 9 bases left in between.